These 29 T cell receptor beta chains were sequenced from one sample in a study of blood T cell repertoires in COVID-19. Sequenced by immunoSEQ multiplex PCR; TCRdb stores in-frame clones only, minus some. The sample has about 47,000 clones, roughly four fifths seen once; the top ten hold around 7%. What was sequenced was peripheral blood. The receptors here all came from a man aged 55 to 70 with active COVID-19.

The rearrangement uses TRBV14 and TRBJ2-1; D is perhaps TRBD2 (5 bases). The length of the CDR3 is 13 residues. Trimming pared 2 bases from V and 9 bases from J, leaving 11 bases between. In germline, CDR1 is SGHDN, CDR2 FVKESK. CDR3 bases: TGTGCCAGCAGCCAAATCGGGGTTCGTGAGCAGTTCTTC. Amino acid sequence: CASSQIGVREQFF.

This clone was picked up one time. The chain joins TRBV4-3 to TRBJ2-1; 9 bases map to TRBD1. After removal of 2 bases from V and 7 bases from J, the junction contained 3 bases not matched to a gene. CDR3 length: 14 residues. CDR1 LGHNA and CDR2 YSLEER come from the germline V gene. CDR3 sequence reads: CASSQTGTGNEQFF. The DNA for the CDR3 is TGCGCCAGCAGCCAAACCGGGACAGGGAATGAGCAGTTCTTC.

The genes are TRBV19 and TRBJ2-7, with D tentatively TRBD2 (6 bases). This CDR3 has 14 amino acids. V lost 5 bases and J lost 5, with 16 bases in between. CDR1 is LNHDA, CDR2 SQIVND, per germline (reference sequence). The CDR3 bases are TGTGCCAGTAGTCTAACCCCAGGGACTGACGAGCAGTACTTC. It translates to CASSLTPGTDEQYF.

The chain couples TRBV19 to TRBJ2-1, with a weak D call TRBD2 (6 bases). V lost 3 bases and J 9 bases, leaving 18 bases between the germline ends. CDR1 is LNHDA and CDR2 is SQIVND in the germline V gene (reference sequence). The CDR3 covers 15 residues. The CDR3 region is CASSIGGVLASEQFF. CDR3 in DNA: TGTGCCAGTAGTATCGGAGGGGTTCTAGCTAGTGAGCAGTTCTTC.

The genes are TRBV9 and TRBJ1-3; 10 positions agree with TRBD1. The CDR3 totals 17 residues. The germline V gene encodes CDR1 SGDLS and CDR2 YYNGEE. V lost 4 bases and J lost 2; bases outside the gene matches: 9. The CDR3 DNA sequence: TGTGCCAGCAGCCAGGGGGGCGGGACAGGGGCTGGAAACACCATATATTTT. Its protein is CASSQGGGTGAGNTIYF.

This clone was picked up one time. The chain links TRBV3-1 (or the pseudogene TRBV3-2) to TRBJ2-3, with a possible D match to TRBD2 (7 bases). CDR3 size: 18 residues. V shed 2 bases and J shed 4 bases, with 22 bases lying between them. The V gene's germline CDR1 is LGHDT and CDR2 YNNKEL (reference sequence). CDR3 coding DNA: TGTGCCAGCAGCCAAAAAGGAGGGGGGGGCGACTTGGCAGATACGCAGTATTTT. Protein sequence: CASSQKGGGGDLADTQYF.

This chain connects TRBV20-1 to TRBJ2-4, with 7 bases fitting TRBD2. Germline-derived CDR1 and CDR2 are DFQATT and SNEGSKA (reference sequence). The CDR3 is 13 amino acids. Trimming took 3 bases from V and 6 from J; bases not matched to a gene: 5. CDR3 region: CSASGTNLNIQYF. Written as DNA, the CDR3 is TGCAGTGCTAGTGGGACTAACCTAAACATTCAGTACTTC.

This sequence joins TRBV29-1 and TRBJ1-5; TRBD1 is a possible D gene (5 bases). Trimming pared 6 bases from V and 2 bases from J, leaving 11 bases between. From germline, CDR1 is SQVTM and CDR2 ANQGSEA. The CDR3 runs 13 residues. As DNA, the CDR3 is TGCAGCGTCAGGGTTGATGGCAATCAGCCCCAGCATTTT. Encoded protein: CSVRVDGNQPQHF.

The genes are TRBV7-6 and TRBJ2-5; D possibly corresponds to TRBD1 (6 bases). The V gene's germline CDR1 is SGHVS and CDR2 FNYEAQ. The V and J ends lost 4 bases and 4 bases respectively, with 7 bases between them. The CDR3 has 12 residues. CDR3 sequence: CASSYRAETQYF. The CDR3 bases are TGTGCCAGCAGCTACAGGGCAGAGACCCAGTACTTC.

The chain uses TRBV6-5 and TRBJ2-1, with D possibly matching TRBD2 (6 bases). CDR3 length: 15 residues. CDR1 is MNHEY, CDR2 SVGAGI, per germline. Trimming stripped 2 bases from V and 0 bases from J, with 8 bases between. CDR3 sequence: CASSYGGSSYNEQFF. The DNA for the CDR3 is TGTGCCAGCAGTTACGGGGGGAGCTCCTACAATGAGCAGTTCTTC.

The CDR3 DNA is TGCGCCAGCAACCGACAGGGAAGCAGCTCCTACAATGAGCAGTTCTTC. Translation: CASNRQGSSSYNEQFF. The chain recombines TRBV4-1 with TRBJ2-1, with 7 bases fitting TRBD1. The junction had 9 bases not matched to a gene; V was cut back by 7 bases and J by 0 bases. The CDR3 runs 16 residues. CDR1 and CDR2 from the germline V gene are MGHRA and YSYEKL.

The chain recombines TRBV6-2 or TRBV6-3 with TRBJ2-3, with D maybe TRBD2 (5 bases). Germline V lookup: CDR1 MNHEY, CDR2 SVGEGT. This CDR3 spans 15 amino acids. V dropped 4 bases and J dropped 5 bases, with 16 bases sitting between them. CDR3: CASSLLERKRDTQYF. The DNA of the CDR3 is TGTGCCAGCAGTTTACTAGAGCGTAAACGAGATACGCAGTATTTT.

The genes are TRBV16 and TRBJ2-4; weak D call: TRBD2 (6 bases). The CDR3 runs 17 residues. CDR1 KGHSY and CDR2 FQNENV come from the germline V gene. Trimming removed 0 bases at V and 0 bases at J, with 12 bases between. CDR3 nucleotides: TGTGCCAGCAGCCAATCGGGGGGAGCCGGAGCCAAAAACATTCAGTACTTC. Its translation is CASSQSGGAGAKNIQYF.

V is TRBV24-1 and J is TRBJ2-7; maybe TRBD2 (5 bases). CDR3 size: 10 residues. Germline V gives CDR1 KGHDR, CDR2 SFDVKD. Trimming cost V 12 bases and J 3 bases, with 8 bases left between them. The CDR3 coding sequence is TGTGCCCACCGGGGCTACGAGCAGTACTTC. Its protein is CAHRGYEQYF.

This chain links TRBV6-1 with TRBJ1-1; D remains unclear. V lost 3 bases and J lost 2, with 19 bases in between. The CDR3 has 17 amino acids. Germline V gene lookup returns CDR1 MNHNS and CDR2 SASEGT. The CDR3 DNA reads as TGTGCCAGCAGTGATGGCCGGGGTTCTGGGCCCAACACTGAAGCTTTCTTT. Protein product: CASSDGRGSGPNTEAFF.

The rearrangement joins TRBV7-8 to TRBJ2-2; unclear D gene. The V end was cut by 5 bases, the J end by 1 base, with 11 bases between. Germline-derived CDR1 and CDR2 are SGHVS and FQNEAQ. The CDR3 covers 15 residues. CDR3 DNA sequence: TGTGCCAGCAGCCTTAAGAGGCAGAACACCGGGGAGCTGTTTTTT. Translated, it gives CASSLKRQNTGELFF.

The rearrangement joins TRBV13 to TRBJ1-1; a weak D match, TRBD1 (6 bases). This CDR3 has 13 residues. Germline V gene lookup returns CDR1 PRHDT and CDR2 FYEKMQ (reference sequence). V was trimmed by 5 bases and J by 2 bases, leaving 9 bases between them. This CDR3 is CASSGGANTEAFF. DNA of the CDR3: TGTGCCAGCAGCGGGGGCGCCAACACTGAAGCTTTCTTT.

The chain employs TRBV6-1 and TRBJ2-7; the match to TRBD2 covers 9 bases. J lost 2 bases, V lost 2 bases, and 1 base had no gene match. The V gene's germline CDR1 is MNHNS and CDR2 SASEGT. The length of the CDR3 is 14 residues. The CDR3 DNA sequence: TGTGCCAGCAGTGAACGACTAGCGGCCTACGAGCAGTACTTC. Its translation is CASSERLAAYEQYF.

The gene calls are TRBV7-2 and TRBJ1-2; TRBD1 aligns across 7 bases. Trimming took 4 bases from V and 3 from J; bases not matched to a gene: 2. Germline V CDR1 and CDR2: SGHTA, FQGNSA. This CDR3 contains 13 residues. CDR3 residues: CASSSDRHYGYTF. As DNA, the CDR3 is TGTGCCAGCAGCTCGGACAGGCACTATGGCTACACCTTC.

The V and J genes are TRBV11-3 and TRBJ2-3, with TRBD2 as a possible D gene (5 bases). Trimming stripped 2 bases from V and 9 bases from J, with 24 bases between. CDR1 and CDR2 from the germline V gene are SGHNT and YENEEA. The CDR3 loop spans 17 amino acids. CDR3 sequence: CASSLLRAPRNRETQYF. CDR3 bases: TGTGCCAGCAGCTTATTAAGGGCGCCGCGTAATCGGGAAACGCAGTATTTT. Variable domain in full (rest from reference TRBV11-3 and TRBJ2-3): EAGVVQSPRYKIIEKKQPVAFWCNPISGHNTLYWYLQNLGQGPELLIRYENEEAVDDSQLPKDRFSAERLKGVDSTLKIQPAELGDSAVYLCASSLLRAPRNRETQYFGPGTRLTVL.

The rearrangement links TRBV9 to TRBJ1-2; TRBD1 aligns across 7 bases. The CDR3 is made up of 15 amino acids. The V gene's germline CDR1 is SGDLS and CDR2 YYNGEE. The CDR3 here is CPPHPTGHKDYGYTF. CDR3 nucleotide sequence: TGTCCCCCCCATCCGACAGGGCACAAGGACTATGGCTACACCTTC.

This clone showed up just a few times. The rearrangement links TRBV6-1 to TRBJ1-6; weak D call: TRBD1 (5 bases). CDR3 length: 13 amino acids. Trimming took 10 bases from V and 9 from J, leaving 16 bases between them. Germline CDR1 reads MNHNS; CDR2 reads SASEGT. For the CDR3, the DNA is TGTGCCACAACCTCCAGGGAGGGTTCACCCCTCCACTTT. Its protein product is CATTSREGSPLHF.

The chain joins TRBV3-1 (or the pseudogene TRBV3-2) to TRBJ2-7, with 10 bases that match TRBD1. Germline V lookup: CDR1 LGHDT, CDR2 YNNKEL (reference sequence). The trim removed 4 bases at V and 3 bases at J, leaving 3 bases unmatched. The CDR3 has 14 amino acids. The CDR3 region is CASSLWDRGYEQYF. The CDR3 bases are TGTGCCAGCAGCCTCTGGGACAGGGGCTACGAGCAGTACTTC.

The chain is built from TRBV27 and TRBJ2-5; 13 bases line up with TRBD2. Trimming removed 6 bases from V and 4 bases from J; junction bases left unmatched: 5. This CDR3 has 15 residues. Per germline, CDR1 MNHEY and CDR2 SMNVEV (reference sequence). DNA for the CDR3: TGTGCCAGCAGCCTAACTAGCGGGGGGGTAGAGACCCAGTACTTC. Its translation is CASSLTSGGVETQYF.

This clone was observed once. The V call is TRBV3-1 (or the pseudogene TRBV3-2), the J call TRBJ1-2, with D hard to call. The CDR3 has 15 residues. Trimming removed 0 bases at V and 4 bases at J, with 12 bases between. Per germline, CDR1 LGHDT and CDR2 YNNKEL (reference sequence). DNA for the CDR3: TGTGCCAGCAGCCAAGAGCTACAGTTTCGCTATGGCTACACCTTC. Amino acids: CASSQELQFRYGYTF.

The chain combines TRBV28 with TRBJ1-5; 8 bases line up with TRBD1. This CDR3 region has 17 residues. Looked up from germline, CDR1 is MDHEN and CDR2 is SYDVKM. J lost 0 bases, V lost 4 bases, and 8 bases had no gene match. CDR3 bases: TGTGCCAGCAGTTCCGGGACAGGTTTAATTAGCAATCAGCCCCAGCATTTT. Amino acid sequence: CASSSGTGLISNQPQHF. Full variable domain (remainder filled in from reference TRBV28 and TRBJ1-5): DVKVTQSSRYLVKRTGEKVFLECVQDMDHENMFWYRQDPGLGLRLIYFSYDVKMKEKGDIPEGYSVSREKKERFSLILESASTNQTSMYLCASSSGTGLISNQPQHFGDGTRLSIL.

This chain connects TRBV5-5 to TRBJ2-7; D might be TRBD1 (7 bases). The germline gives CDR1 SGHKS, CDR2 YYEKEE (reference sequence). Trimming took 0 bases from V and 6 from J, leaving 16 bases between them. This CDR3 is built from 15 residues. The CDR3, as DNA: TGTGCCAGCAGCTTGGCGCAGGGGGGTGGTCGCGAGCAGTACTTC. Protein: CASSLAQGGGREQYF. Drawing the rest from reference TRBV5-5 and TRBJ2-7, the complete variable domain is DAGVTQSPTHLIKTRGQQVTLRCSPISGHKSVSWYQQVLGQGPQFIFQYYEKEERGRGNFPDRFSARQFPNYSSELNVNALLLGDSALYLCASSLAQGGGREQYFGPGTRLTVT.

V gene TRBV7-9 combines with J gene TRBJ2-4; 9 bases line up with TRBD2. J gave up 0 bases and V 7 bases, and 13 bases lay outside the gene matches. Germline V gene lookup returns CDR1 SEHNR and CDR2 FQNEAQ (reference sequence). The CDR3 has 18 amino acids. The CDR3 DNA sequence: TGTGCCAGCACCCCGGGGGGGACTAGCAGTCTAGCCAAAAACATTCAGTACTTC. Translating gives CASTPGGTSSLAKNIQYF.

This clone turned up a few times. The chain recombines TRBV25-1 with TRBJ1-1; D is ambiguous. CDR1 and CDR2 from the germline V gene are MGHDK and SYGVNS. CDR3 length equals 15 residues. V was cut by 5 bases and J by 3 bases, with 16 bases left in between. As DNA, the CDR3 is TGTGCCAGCAGTCCGGCGCGAGGGATCGACACTGAAGCTTTCTTT. This encodes CASSPARGIDTEAFF.